This is a list of T cell receptor beta chains from one sample in a study of CD8+ T cells in alopecia areata. Using immunoSEQ multiplex PCR, the repertoire was profiled, and TCRdb retains in-frame clones only, with some absent. The sample has around 35,000 clones, 55% seen once. The sample comprised NKG2D-high CD8+ T cells sorted from blood. The receptors stem from a human donor with alopecia areata. Both conserved end residues are part of each CDR3. D genes are given only for firm matches. Expanded clones get a size class; other rows say once, few or many, or leave the size out.

J: TRBJ2-7
V: TRBV5-1
size: -
D: -
DNA: TGCGCCAGCAGCTTGGTACCGGGGAGCTCCTACGAGCAGTACTTC
CDR3: CASSLVPGSSYEQYF

J: TRBJ1-3
V: TRBV15
size: -
D: -
DNA: TGTGCCACCAGCAGAGATCAGGAGGGAGGAAACACCATATATTTT
CDR3: CATSRDQEGGNTIYF

J: TRBJ2-5
V: TRBV5-1
size: -
D: TRBD2
DNA: TGCGCCAGCAGCCCGGGACTAGCGCGCCGTCAAGAGACCCAGTACTTC
CDR3: CASSPGLARRQETQYF

J: TRBJ2-5
V: TRBV4-3
size: few
D: TRBD1
DNA: TGCGCCAGCAGCCAAGATCGAGGGGGCGTTGAGACCCAGTACTTC
CDR3: CASSQDRGGVETQYF

J: TRBJ1-1
V: TRBV7-2
size: -
D: -
DNA: TGTGCCAGCAGTCCCTGGGGATTGAACACTGAAGCTTTCTTT
CDR3: CASSPWGLNTEAFF

J: TRBJ2-5
V: TRBV18
size: -
D: -
DNA: TGTGCCAGCTCACCAACGGGAAGGGAGGAAGAGACCCAGTACTTC
CDR3: CASSPTGREEETQYF

J: TRBJ1-2
V: TRBV5-4
size: -
D: -
DNA: TGTGCCAGCAGCTTGGGCCCAGCCGGCTACACCTTC
CDR3: CASSLGPAGYTF

J: TRBJ2-2
V: TRBV29-1
size: few
D: -
DNA: TGCAGCGTTGTTTCGGGTGGCGGGACCGGGGAGCTGTTTTTT
CDR3: CSVVSGGGTGELFF

J: TRBJ2-3
V: TRBV7-8
size: few
D: -
DNA: TGTGCCAGCAGACCCCGGGGAGATACGCAGTATTTT
CDR3: CASRPRGDTQYF

J: TRBJ2-2
V: TRBV7-3
size: medium-sized
D: -
DNA: TGTGCCAGCAGCTTAGGCGCCACCGGGGAGCTGTTTTTT
CDR3: CASSLGATGELFF

J: TRBJ1-6
V: TRBV7-9
size: -
D: -
DNA: TGTGCCAGTCAGAGAATGGGGGGGCGTTCACCCCTCCACTTT
CDR3: CASQRMGGRSPLHF

J: TRBJ2-5
V: TRBV7-9
size: few
D: -
DNA: TGTGCCAGCAGCAGCTCAGGGGTGGTAGAGACCCAGTACTTC
CDR3: CASSSSGVVETQYF

J: TRBJ2-6
V: TRBV10-3
size: -
D: -
DNA: TGTGCCATCAGTGAGTCTGGGGCCAACGTCCTGACTTTC
CDR3: CAISESGANVLTF

J: TRBJ2-1
V: TRBV9
size: once
D: TRBD2
DNA: TGTGCCAGCAGCGTAGGTAATCTAGCGGGATACAATGAGCAGTTCTTC
CDR3: CASSVGNLAGYNEQFF

J: TRBJ2-2
V: TRBV5-1
size: few
D: -
DNA: TGCGCCAGCCCCGGGGACACCGGGGAGCTGTTTTTT
CDR3: CASPGDTGELFF

J: TRBJ2-1
V: TRBV27
size: -
D: -
DNA: TGTGCCAGCAGTTTATCGATCGGGGACTCCTACAATGAGCAGTTCTTC
CDR3: CASSLSIGDSYNEQFF

J: TRBJ1-4
V: TRBV25-1
size: -
D: -
DNA: TGTGCCAGCAGACACTCCCGGGGGGACGCAACTAATGAAAAACTGTTTTTT
CDR3: CASRHSRGDATNEKLFF

J: TRBJ1-1
V: TRBV15
size: once
D: -
DNA: TGTGCCACCAGCAGAGATCCAGGGGACTACACTGAAGCTTTCTTT
CDR3: CATSRDPGDYTEAFF

J: TRBJ1-4
V: TRBV30
size: once
D: -
DNA: TGTGCCTGGAGTCCGGATCTCGGGGGAGAAAAACTGTTTTTT
CDR3: CAWSPDLGGEKLFF

J: TRBJ2-5
V: TRBV10-3
size: few
D: -
DNA: TGTGCCATCTCCACCGGGAGAGTTCAAGAGACCCAGTACTTC
CDR3: CAISTGRVQETQYF

J: TRBJ2-7
V: TRBV5-1
size: -
D: TRBD1
DNA: TGCGCCAGCAGTCGGCCCAGTACAGGGGACATCTCCTACGAGCAGTACTTC
CDR3: CASSRPSTGDISYEQYF

J: TRBJ2-3
V: TRBV28
size: -
D: -
DNA: TGTGCCAGCAGCCCTCCTTCTTTGGATACGCAGTATTTT
CDR3: CASSPPSLDTQYF

J: TRBJ1-1
V: TRBV10-2
size: few
D: TRBD1
DNA: TGCGCCACCAAACAGGGGACTGAAGCTTTCTTT
CDR3: CATKQGTEAFF

J: TRBJ1-4
V: TRBV4-3
size: -
D: -
DNA: TGCGCCAGCAGCCAAGGGGGGAAAGGGCTGTTTTTT
CDR3: CASSQGGKGLFF

J: TRBJ2-3
V: TRBV27
size: many
D: -
DNA: TGTGCCAGCAGTCACTATGCCCCGGTGAGGAGGGTCTCCACAGATACGCAGTATTTT
CDR3: CASSHYAPVRRVSTDTQYF

J: TRBJ2-7
V: TRBV27
size: -
D: -
DNA: TGTGCCAGCAGTTTGTTCGGACCCACCTACGAGCAGTACTTC
CDR3: CASSLFGPTYEQYF

J: TRBJ2-7
V: TRBV29-1
size: few
D: TRBD2
DNA: TGCAGCGTTGTTAGCGGGTCGTCCTACGAGCAGTACTTC
CDR3: CSVVSGSSYEQYF

J: TRBJ1-2
V: TRBV7-9
size: -
D: TRBD1
DNA: TGTGCCAGCAGCGGGACAGCAAACTATGGCTACACCTTC
CDR3: CASSGTANYGYTF

J: TRBJ2-7
V: TRBV7-9
size: once
D: -
DNA: TGTGCCAGCAGCTCAGGGGAGACAGTCAGCTACGAGCAGTACTTC
CDR3: CASSSGETVSYEQYF

J: TRBJ1-5
V: TRBV7-8
size: few
D: -
DNA: TGTGCCAGCAGCTTTTCCGGTCAGCCCCAGCATTTT
CDR3: CASSFSGQPQHF

J: TRBJ2-6
V: TRBV9
size: few
D: -
DNA: TGTGCCAGCAGCGTATCCCAGGGGGGATCTGGGGCCAACGTCCTGACTTTC
CDR3: CASSVSQGGSGANVLTF

J: TRBJ2-3
V: TRBV11-2
size: many
D: -
DNA: TGTGCCAGCAGCCTATGGTCGGGCAGCACAGATACGCAGTATTTT
CDR3: CASSLWSGSTDTQYF

J: TRBJ2-3
V: TRBV5-5
size: -
D: -
DNA: TGTGCCAGCAGCTTGGTCCTGCTAGATACGCAGTATTTT
CDR3: CASSLVLLDTQYF

J: TRBJ1-4
V: TRBV5-4
size: -
D: -
DNA: TGTGCCAGCAGCCCCGGGGCTAATGAAAAACTGTTTTTT
CDR3: CASSPGANEKLFF

J: TRBJ2-5
V: TRBV6-6
size: -
D: -
DNA: TGTGCCAGCAGCCTCGGGGAGACCCAGTACTTC
CDR3: CASSLGETQYF

J: TRBJ2-5
V: TRBV7-2
size: few
D: -
DNA: TGTGCCAGCAGCCGTAGCGGAAGTCGTCGGGAGACCCAGTACTTC
CDR3: CASSRSGSRRETQYF

J: TRBJ1-5
V: TRBV4-1
size: -
D: -
DNA: TGCGCCAGCAGCCCAGGACTGCTCAATCAGCCCCAGCATTTT
CDR3: CASSPGLLNQPQHF

J: TRBJ2-2
V: TRBV2
size: few
D: -
DNA: TGTGCCAGCAGTGAGTGGGAGGACACCGGGGAGCTGTTTTTT
CDR3: CASSEWEDTGELFF

J: TRBJ2-7
V: TRBV7-9
size: -
D: -
DNA: TGTGCCAGCAGCTTAGTTCCGTATAGAGAGCAGTACTTC
CDR3: CASSLVPYREQYF